Below are 19 T cell receptor beta chains sequenced from a single sample in a study of blood T cell repertoires in COVID-19. Data came from immunoSEQ multiplex PCR; TCRdb stores just in-frame clones and leaves some out. The repertoire has about 380,000 clones, 85% to 90% of them found once; the top ten carry more than 0.95%. Input material: PBMCs or T cells enriched from blood (not recorded which). These receptor sequences come from a woman in her late teens or twenties who had recovered from COVID-19.

The chain is built from TRBV7-9 and TRBJ1-2; a weak D match, TRBD1 (5 bases). With 1 base removed from V and 7 bases from J, the gap between germline ends came to 10 bases. CDR1 and CDR2 (germline): SEHNR, FQNEAQ (reference sequence). This CDR3 is 13 amino acids long. This chain's CDR3 is CASSLGAGIGYTF. The CDR3 nucleotides are TGTGCCAGCAGCTTAGGAGCAGGGATTGGCTACACCTTC. The whole variable domain, remainder taken from reference TRBV7-9 and TRBJ1-2, is DTGVSQNPRHKITKRGQNVTFRCDPISEHNRLYWYRQTLGQGPEFLTYFQNEAQLEKSRLLSDRFSAERPKGSFSTLEIQRTEQGDSAMYLCASSLGAGIGYTFGSGTRLTVV.

CDR3 in amino acids: CASSVAQGYEQYF. For the CDR3, the DNA is TGTGCCAGCAGCGTCGCCCAGGGCTACGAGCAGTACTTC. The V gene is TRBV9, the J gene TRBJ2-7; D is perhaps TRBD1 (5 bases). CDR1 is SGDLS, CDR2 YYNGEE, per germline. The CDR3 is 13 residues long. Deletions cut 2 bases from V and 3 bases from J, with 9 bases between.

This clone was counted between two and nine times. This sequence joins TRBV3-1 (or the pseudogene TRBV3-2) and TRBJ1-5; D perhaps matches TRBD1 (5 bases). Germline lookup yields CDR1 LGHDT and CDR2 YNNKEL (reference sequence). CDR3 length: 14 amino acids. V was pared by 5 bases and J by 5 bases, with 13 bases between. The CDR3 region is CASSIRGGDQPQHF. DNA for the CDR3: TGTGCCAGCAGCATCCGCGGGGGGGATCAGCCCCAGCATTTT.

This clone appeared a few times. The chain carries TRBV7-9 and TRBJ1-2; D gene ambiguous. This CDR3 spans 14 amino acids. V dropped 3 bases and J dropped 3 bases, with 11 bases sitting between them. Germline V lookup: CDR1 SEHNR, CDR2 FQNEAQ (reference sequence). The CDR3 DNA reads TGTGCCAGCAGCTTTCTAGCGGAATACTATGGCTACACCTTC. Translated: CASSFLAEYYGYTF.

The rearrangement joins TRBV2 to TRBJ1-1; D is unresolved. The germline V gene has CDR1 SNHLY and CDR2 FYNNEI. Between the trimmed V and J ends, which lost 4 bases and 8 bases, there was a span of 17 bases. The CDR3 is 14 residues long. The CDR3 reads CASSGVGEREEAFF. The CDR3 bases are TGTGCCAGCAGTGGGGTGGGAGAACGGGAAGAAGCTTTCTTT.

A single count supports this clone. The V and J genes are TRBV7-9 and TRBJ2-2; D possibly corresponds to TRBD1 (6 bases). Germline loops: CDR1 SEHNR, CDR2 FQNEAQ (reference sequence). This CDR3 has 14 residues. V was clipped by 3 bases and J by 6 bases, with 11 bases between them. CDR3 region: CASSFTGLPGELFF. For the CDR3, the DNA is TGTGCCAGCAGCTTCACAGGGTTACCCGGGGAGCTGTTTTTT. Variable domain in full (rest from reference TRBV7-9 and TRBJ2-2): DTGVSQNPRHKITKRGQNVTFRCDPISEHNRLYWYRQTLGQGPEFLTYFQNEAQLEKSRLLSDRFSAERPKGSFSTLEIQRTEQGDSAMYLCASSFTGLPGELFFGEGSRLTVL.

The chain combines TRBV6-5 with TRBJ2-3; perhaps TRBD1 as D (6 bases). From germline, CDR1 is MNHEY and CDR2 SVGAGI. This CDR3 has 14 amino acids. Trimming stripped 5 bases from V and 2 bases from J, with 11 bases between. For the CDR3, the DNA is TGTGCCAGCAGTCGTACAGGGTCCACAGATACGCAGTATTTT. It yields the protein CASSRTGSTDTQYF.

This chain uses TRBV5-6 with TRBJ2-1; TRBD1 aligns across 7 bases. The trim removed 4 bases at V and 8 bases at J, leaving 21 bases unmatched. The length of the CDR3 is 18 residues. Germline values: CDR1 SGHDT, CDR2 YYEEEE. The CDR3 nucleotides are TGTGCCAGCAGCCGCGTCGGTCTGGGAAGAGGGGGCCTCGATGAGCAGTTCTTC. Translated: CASSRVGLGRGGLDEQFF. The variable domain in full, completed from reference TRBV5-6 and TRBJ2-1, reads DAGVTQSPTHLIKTRGQQVTLRCSPKSGHDTVSWYQQALGQGPQFIFQYYEEEERQRGNFPDRFSGHQFPNYSSELNVNALLLGDSALYLCASSRVGLGRGGLDEQFFGPGTRLTVL.

This sequence joins TRBV9 and TRBJ1-3, with a possible D match to TRBD1 (5 bases). The V end lost 0 bases, the J end lost 1 base, and 8 bases lay between the germline ends. In germline, CDR1 is SGDLS, CDR2 YYNGEE. This CDR3 comprises 15 residues. In DNA, the CDR3 is TGTGCCAGCAGCGTAGGGGGCCTTTCTGGAAACACCATATATTTT. This codes for CASSVGGLSGNTIYF. Variable domain in full (rest from reference TRBV9 and TRBJ1-3): DSGVTQTPKHLITATGQRVTLRCSPRSGDLSVYWYQQSLDQGLQFLIQYYNGEERAKGNILERFSAQQFPDLHSELNLSSLELGDSALYFCASSVGGLSGNTIYFGEGSWLTVV.

This clone has only a few counts. J is TRBJ2-5 and V is TRBV5-5; D is possibly TRBD1 (6 bases). The ends were cut back, 4 bases at V and 5 bases at J, with 12 bases in the middle. This CDR3 comprises 13 residues. The germline V gene encodes CDR1 SGHKS and CDR2 YYEKEE (reference sequence). Here the CDR3 reads CASSKTGLETQYF. CDR3 DNA: TGTGCCAGCAGCAAAACAGGGTTGGAGACCCAGTACTTC. The whole variable domain, remainder taken from reference TRBV5-5 and TRBJ2-5, is DAGVTQSPTHLIKTRGQQVTLRCSPISGHKSVSWYQQVLGQGPQFIFQYYEKEERGRGNFPDRFSARQFPNYSSELNVNALLLGDSALYLCASSKTGLETQYFGPGTRLLVL.

The rearrangement uses TRBV29-1 and TRBJ2-2; TRBD1 might be the D (5 bases). Germline V gene sequence: CDR1 SQVTM, CDR2 ANQGSEA. The CDR3 has 13 residues. The V end was cut by 6 bases, the J end by 1 base, with 9 bases between. The CDR3 region has the DNA TGCAGCGTCTCACAGGAGAACACCGGGGAGCTGTTTTTT. Its protein is CSVSQENTGELFF.

The chain's CDR3 is CASSPGQGYGYTF. CDR3 DNA: TGTGCCAGCAGCCCGGGACAGGGGTATGGCTACACCTTC. The chain links TRBV5-5 to TRBJ1-2, with 10 bases that match TRBD1. CDR1 is SGHKS and CDR2 is YYEKEE in the germline V gene (reference sequence). The ends lost 4 bases at V and 5 bases at J; junction bases unmatched: 2. The CDR3 loop spans 13 amino acids.

This chain connects TRBV7-2 to TRBJ2-7, with 7 bases fitting TRBD1. Germline V gene data show CDR1 as SGHTA and CDR2 as FQGNSA. The trim removed 5 bases at V and 0 bases at J, leaving 7 bases unmatched. This CDR3 is built from 15 residues. The CDR3 sequence: CASSQDRSSSYEQYF. The CDR3 DNA follows: TGTGCCAGCAGCCAGGACAGGTCGAGCTCCTACGAGCAGTACTTC.

The V call is TRBV7-2, the J call TRBJ2-7, with D unresolved. Between the trimmed V and J ends, which lost 2 bases and 4 bases, there was a span of 9 bases. The CDR3 is 13 amino acids. CDR1 is SGHTA, CDR2 FQGNSA, per germline. CDR3 coding DNA: TGTGCCAGCAGCTTAACCTCCCTATACGAGCAGTACTTC. Translating it yields CASSLTSLYEQYF.

The chain carries TRBV9 and TRBJ2-5; D is unresolved. Germline V gives CDR1 SGDLS, CDR2 YYNGEE. CDR3 length: 15 amino acids. The germline V and J ends were trimmed by 4 bases and 0 bases, with 13 bases remaining between them. CDR3 nucleotides: TGTGCCAGCAGCCCACACCTCCGGGACCAAGAGACCCAGTACTTC. It is translated as CASSPHLRDQETQYF. Complete variable domain (other parts from reference TRBV9 and TRBJ2-5): DSGVTQTPKHLITATGQRVTLRCSPRSGDLSVYWYQQSLDQGLQFLIQYYNGEERAKGNILERFSAQQFPDLHSELNLSSLELGDSALYFCASSPHLRDQETQYFGPGTRLLVL.

The CDR3 is CASTIVKGATGNTIYF. The CDR3 nucleotides read TGTGCCAGCACCATCGTGAAGGGGGCGACTGGAAACACCATATATTTT. The V call is TRBV4-2, the J call TRBJ1-3, with 7 bases matching TRBD1. J gave up 2 bases and V 7 bases, and 11 bases lay outside the gene matches. The CDR3 sequence is 16 residues long. Germline values: CDR1 LGHNA, CDR2 YNFKEQ.

The chain uses TRBV6-4 and TRBJ1-1; D unclear. The CDR3 runs to 13 residues. Germline V lookup: CDR1 MRHNA, CDR2 SNTAGT. The V end was cut by 6 bases, the J end by 3 bases, with 11 bases between. As DNA, the CDR3 is TGTGCCAGCAGCGTCGAGGCGGACACTGAAGCTTTCTTT. Amino acid sequence: CASSVEADTEAFF.

The gene calls are TRBV24-1 and TRBJ2-3; 8 bases are shared with TRBD2. CDR1 is KGHDR and CDR2 is SFDVKD in the germline V gene. V was clipped by 4 bases and J by 2 bases; unmatched bases: 7. The CDR3 consists of 16 residues. CDR3 residues: CATSDPHSGATDTQYF. The CDR3 nucleotides are TGTGCCACCAGTGACCCCCATAGCGGGGCCACAGATACGCAGTATTTT.

Written as DNA, the CDR3 is TGTGCCTGGAGTGCAACACTTGGCAGGGAAACTGGAAACACCATATATTTT. Translating it yields CAWSATLGRETGNTIYF. This rearrangement joins TRBV30 to TRBJ1-3, with D possibly matching TRBD1 (5 bases). From germline, CDR1 is GTSNPN and CDR2 SVGIG (reference sequence). The CDR3 is 17 residues long. V lost 1 base, J lost 2 bases, and 18 bases lay in between. The whole variable domain, remainder taken from reference TRBV30 and TRBJ1-3, is SQTIHQWPATLVQPVGSPLSLECTVEGTSNPNLYWYRQAAGRGLQLLFYSVGIGQISSEVPQNLSASRPQDRQFILSSKKLLLSDSGFYLCAWSATLGRETGNTIYFGEGSWLTVV.